This passage covers 27 T cell receptor beta chains from one sample sequenced in a study of control samples from healthy donors and cancer patients. Generated by immunoSEQ multiplex PCR, the TCRdb table keeps only in-frame clones and is missing some. This sample has about 120,000 clones; around 88% occur once, and the top ten carry 3.4%. Sequencing was carried out using blood. The receptors shown here come from a man aged 35-49 years in good health.

The chain combines TRBV11-3 with TRBJ2-3; TRBD2 agrees at 11 bases. The CDR3 covers 15 residues. The J segment lost 3 bases and the V segment lost 10 bases, leaving 9 bases of the junction unmatched. The V gene's germline CDR1 is SGHNT and CDR2 YENEEA. The CDR3 nucleotides are TGTGCCATTACTATAGCGGGGGGGCGTACAGATACGCAGTATTTT. This gives the protein CAITIAGGRTDTQYF.

This rearrangement joins TRBV29-1 to TRBJ1-1, with D unresolved. The CDR3 loop spans 11 amino acids. V lost 4 bases to trimming and J lost 5 bases, with 8 bases between them. Germline CDR1 SQVTM, CDR2 ANQGSEA. The CDR3 reads CSVGGETEAFF. For the CDR3, the DNA is TGCAGCGTTGGAGGTGAGACTGAAGCTTTCTTT.

This chain joins TRBV6-6 and TRBJ1-5; the D gene is possibly TRBD1 (5 bases). Germline V lookup: CDR1 MNHNY, CDR2 SVGAGI (reference sequence). The CDR3 length is 14 residues. V dropped 6 bases and J dropped 7 bases, with 16 bases sitting between them. This CDR3 is CASRQYGEGQPQHF. The CDR3, as DNA: TGTGCCAGCAGGCAATATGGCGAGGGGCAGCCCCAGCATTTT.

J is TRBJ1-5 and V is TRBV9, with 11 bases lining up with TRBD1. CDR1 is SGDLS, CDR2 YYNGEE, per germline. The CDR3 extends over 15 amino acids. Trimming took 4 bases from V and 7 from J; bases not matched to a gene: 7. The CDR3 sequence is CASSPGQGVKQPQHF. CDR3 nucleotide sequence: TGTGCCAGCAGCCCGGGACAGGGGGTAAAACAGCCCCAGCATTTT.

This rearrangement joins TRBV25-1 to TRBJ2-2, with TRBD1 matching 8 bases. Trimming cost V 6 bases and J 7 bases; bases outside gene matches: 13. CDR3 length equals 16 residues. Germline V gene lookup returns CDR1 MGHDK and CDR2 SYGVNS. CDR3 loop: CASRKQGPGGNGELFF. For the CDR3, the DNA is TGTGCCAGCAGGAAACAAGGCCCAGGGGGCAACGGGGAGCTGTTTTTT.

This clone was seen a few times. This chain links TRBV11-3 with TRBJ2-2, with D maybe TRBD1 (6 bases). CDR3 length equals 18 residues. The V and J ends lost 1 base and 6 bases respectively, with 21 bases between them. Germline values: CDR1 SGHNT, CDR2 YENEEA. Here the CDR3 reads CASSLVSWVRGSSGELFF. For the CDR3, the DNA is TGTGCCAGCAGCTTAGTATCGTGGGTCAGGGGTAGTTCCGGGGAGCTGTTTTTT.

Here the CDR3 reads CASSSGGVETQYF. In DNA, the CDR3 is TGTGCCAGCAGCAGCGGGGGGGTTGAGACCCAGTACTTC. The chain is built from TRBV7-2 and TRBJ2-5; 10 nucleotides align to TRBD2. CDR1 is SGHTA and CDR2 is FQGNSA in the germline V gene. The CDR3 has 13 residues. V gave up 5 bases and J gave up 5 bases; unmatched junction bases: 2.

As regards this clone: Mismatch with germline at one junction end may stem from a read error. The rearrangement uses TRBV11-2 and TRBJ1-6, with D perhaps matching TRBD1 (6 bases). The CDR3 contains 13 residues. Germline loops: CDR1 SGHAT, CDR2 FQNNGV. The DNA of the CDR3 is TGTGCCAGCAGCTTAGGGGGTCGGCACCAGGGGAACTTT. This codes for CASSLGGRHQGNF.

The chain joins TRBV6-5 to TRBJ2-3; D is possibly TRBD2 (6 bases). Germline-derived CDR1 and CDR2 are MNHEY and SVGAGI. The CDR3 is 14 residues long. V dropped 2 bases and J dropped 3 bases, with 9 bases sitting between them. Written as DNA, the CDR3 is TGTGCCAGCAGTTACCCGGGGGAGACAGATACGCAGTATTTT. Amino acids: CASSYPGETDTQYF.

This chain connects TRBV9 to TRBJ1-2, with D unresolved. Trimming removed 2 bases at V and 3 bases at J, with 20 bases between. This CDR3 contains 17 residues. CDR1 and CDR2 from the germline V gene are SGDLS and YYNGEE. The CDR3 bases are TGTGCCAGCAGCGTCGGTTGGGCAACGAACGCCGACTATGGCTACACCTTC. Its protein is CASSVGWATNADYGYTF.

The chain combines TRBV27 with TRBJ2-1; 8 bases are shared with TRBD2. V was clipped by 9 bases and J by 3 bases; unmatched bases: 10. The CDR3 totals 15 residues. CDR1 is MNHEY, CDR2 SMNVEV, per germline (reference sequence). CDR3 residues: CASKSGTRDYNEQFF. The CDR3 DNA sequence: TGTGCCAGTAAATCCGGGACTAGGGACTACAATGAGCAGTTCTTC.

This chain joins TRBV6-5 and TRBJ1-1; tentative D call: TRBD1 (6 bases). V lost 6 bases, J lost 1 base, and 12 bases lay in between. Per the germline V gene, CDR1 is MNHEY and CDR2 is SVGAGI. This CDR3 is built from 14 residues. The CDR3: CASRLTGQNTEAFF. In DNA, the CDR3 is TGTGCCAGCAGACTGACAGGCCAGAACACTGAAGCTTTCTTT.

This clone was detected only once. The V gene is TRBV13, the J gene TRBJ2-1; D unresolved. The V end lost 4 bases, the J end lost 4 bases, and 14 bases lay between the germline ends. This CDR3 has 15 residues. CDR1 and CDR2 (germline): PRHDT, FYEKMQ (reference sequence). CDR3 loop: CASSSPVAPYNEQFF. The CDR3 nucleotides read TGTGCCAGCAGCTCGCCGGTGGCCCCGTACAATGAGCAGTTCTTC.

V usage is TRBV12-3 or TRBV12-4 and J usage is TRBJ2-7; D ambiguous. The CDR3 runs to 12 residues. Trimming took 6 bases from V and 6 from J, leaving 12 bases between them. The CDR3 reads CASSPGLFEQYF. In DNA form, the CDR3 reads TGTGCCAGCAGCCCGGGCTTGTTCGAGCAGTACTTC.

This rearrangement joins TRBV5-6 to TRBJ1-5; TRBD1 might be the D (5 bases). This CDR3 is built from 15 residues. Per germline, CDR1 SGHDT and CDR2 YYEEEE. V lost 2 bases, J lost 6 bases, and 15 bases lay in between. CDR3 nucleotide sequence: TGTGCCAGCAGCTTCTGGGACCGAACGAGTCAGCCCCAGCATTTT. Translation: CASSFWDRTSQPQHF. The full variable domain, its missing parts supplied by reference TRBV5-6 and TRBJ1-5, is DAGVTQSPTHLIKTRGQQVTLRCSPKSGHDTVSWYQQALGQGPQFIFQYYEEEERQRGNFPDRFSGHQFPNYSSELNVNALLLGDSALYLCASSFWDRTSQPQHFGDGTRLSIL.

This clone showed up just once. The chain uses TRBV20-1 and TRBJ2-3; no firm D call. Trimming took off 3 bases at V and 0 bases at J, with 4 bases between the two ends. Germline V gene sequence: CDR1 DFQATT, CDR2 SNEGSKA (reference sequence). The length of the CDR3 is 12 residues. This CDR3 reads CSASTSTDTQYF. CDR3 DNA: TGCAGTGCTAGTACTAGCACAGATACGCAGTATTTT.

This chain uses TRBV5-6 with TRBJ1-2; no clear D gene. CDR3 length equals 16 residues. Trimming removed 3 bases from V and 0 bases from J, with 15 bases in between. Germline V gene data show CDR1 as SGHDT and CDR2 as YYEEEE. CDR3 sequence reads: CASSSTLTDTNYGYTF. The DNA of the CDR3 is TGTGCCAGCAGCTCCACATTGACGGATACTAACTATGGCTACACCTTC.

The chain has TRBV13 and TRBJ2-7, with D unresolved. Germline V gene sequence: CDR1 PRHDT, CDR2 FYEKMQ (reference sequence). This CDR3 region has 11 residues. V shed 5 bases and J shed 1 base, with 3 bases lying between them. This CDR3 reads CASSHSYEQYF. The DNA of the CDR3 is TGTGCCAGCAGCCATTCCTACGAGCAGTACTTC.

The rearrangement uses TRBV12-5 and TRBJ2-4; 7 nucleotides match TRBD2. This CDR3 region has 16 residues. CDR1 and CDR2 (germline): LGHNT, FRNRAP. J was trimmed by 7 bases and V by 1 base; bases with no gene match: 10. This CDR3 reads CASGLGLERGENIQYF. The DNA of the CDR3 is TGTGCTAGTGGTTTGGGCCTTGAGCGGGGAGAGAACATTCAGTACTTC.

This chain links TRBV7-2 with TRBJ2-7, with D possibly called TRBD1 or TRBD2 (5 bases each). V gave up 1 base and J gave up 2 bases, with 12 bases separating them. Germline lookup yields CDR1 SGHTA and CDR2 FQGNSA. The length of the CDR3 is 15 residues. In nucleotides, the CDR3 is TGTGCCAGCAGCTTAGTTGGGGACGGAGCCTACGAGCAGTACTTC. As protein: CASSLVGDGAYEQYF.

V is TRBV11-3 and J is TRBJ1-1; no clear D gene. The CDR3 sequence is 13 residues long. Between the trimmed V and J ends, which lost 6 bases and 4 bases, there was a span of 12 bases. Germline V CDR1 and CDR2: SGHNT, YENEEA. CDR3: CASSSTPFTEAFF. DNA of the CDR3: TGTGCCAGCAGTAGTACGCCATTCACTGAAGCTTTCTTT.

The V call is TRBV9, the J call TRBJ2-3, with D hard to call. V was trimmed by 0 bases and J by 2 bases, leaving 4 bases between them. This CDR3 contains 13 residues. Looked up from germline, CDR1 is SGDLS and CDR2 is YYNGEE. The CDR3 bases are TGTGCCAGCAGCGTAGGCTTCACAGATACGCAGTATTTT. Translating it yields CASSVGFTDTQYF.

CDR3 protein: CASSFLDQPQHF. CDR3 nucleotide sequence: TGTGCCAGCAGCTTTTTGGACCAGCCCCAGCATTTT. The chain couples TRBV5-6 to TRBJ1-5; D not certain. The CDR3 covers 12 residues. The V end lost 2 bases, the J end lost 7 bases, and 7 bases lay between the germline ends. The germline V gene encodes CDR1 SGHDT and CDR2 YYEEEE.

This chain connects TRBV28 to TRBJ1-5; TRBD1 aligns across 8 bases. The germline V gene encodes CDR1 MDHEN and CDR2 SYDVKM. V trimming: 5 bases; J trimming: 4 bases; junction bases outside the gene matches: 16. This CDR3 contains 18 residues. The CDR3 DNA sequence: TGTGCCAGCAGTCATAGTCTCCGAATGGACAGGGAGAATCAGCCCCAGCATTTT. This gives the protein CASSHSLRMDRENQPQHF.

The chain recombines TRBV7-8 with TRBJ2-2; 8 nucleotides line up with TRBD1. In germline, CDR1 is SGHVS, CDR2 FQNEAQ. The CDR3 spans 15 residues. The junction had 5 bases not matched to a gene; V was cut back by 7 bases and J by 1 base. In nucleotides, the CDR3 is TGTGCCAGCATCAGCAGGGGGCTGAACACCGGGGAGCTGTTTTTT. It specifies CASISRGLNTGELFF.

This chain uses TRBV2 with TRBJ2-7, with 7 bases aligning to TRBD2. Trimming cost V 9 bases and J 0 bases; bases outside gene matches: 8. The CDR3 is 14 amino acids. From germline, CDR1 is SNHLY and CDR2 FYNNEI. DNA of the CDR3: TGTGCCAGTAGAATGCGGGGGAACTCCTACGAGCAGTACTTC. Protein product: CASRMRGNSYEQYF.

J is TRBJ2-5 and V is TRBV25-1; 8 nucleotides line up with TRBD1. CDR1 MGHDK and CDR2 SYGVNS come from the germline V gene. The CDR3 contains 15 residues. J lost 7 bases, V lost 5 bases, and 12 bases had no gene match. CDR3 sequence: CASSTPAGGAGTQYF. The CDR3 DNA is TGTGCCAGCAGTACCCCAGCAGGGGGCGCGGGGACCCAGTACTTC.